This T cell receptor beta chain was identified in a study of shared clonotypes between healthy human individuals. Study-wide results and limits: Non-shared clonotypes had lower generation probabilities than clonotypes shared by all four sorted-subset donors. Only blood was sampled, and tissue TCR repertoires likely differ from blood ones. Among donors, clonotype sharing was expected to be affected by sequencing depth.

On this clone: Antigen: not known.

Here immunoSEQ multiplex PCR was the method, and the copy in TCRdb shows in-frame clones only, minus some. The data hold 1.5 million to 2.5 million clones, with 85% to 95% observed a single time. This CDR3 is built from 18 residues. The V and J ends lost 3 bases and 12 bases, in that order; junction bases with no gene match: 16. The germline V gene has CDR1 MNHEY and CDR2 SMNVEV (reference sequence). Naive CD8 isolation took CD45RO-negative cells positively selected for CCR7 and excluded terminally differentiated effector memory CD45RA+ cells. V and J are TRBV27 and TRBJ1-6, with 11 bases lining up with TRBD1. This clonotype originated in a man aged 18-30 years in good health. Specimen: naive CD8+ T cells sorted from blood. In DNA form, the CDR3 reads TGTGCCAGCAGTTTTGTCGGGACAGGGGGTTTAAACAAAGAACCCCTCCACTTT. Protein: CASSFVGTGGLNKEPLHF.